This passage covers 5 T cell receptor beta chains from one sample sequenced in a study of shared clonotypes between healthy human individuals. The protocol was immunoSEQ multiplex PCR, while the TCRdb copy is restricted to in-frame clones and leaves out a portion. The table records 730,000 or so clones, 72% of them present only once. Sequences were obtained from memory CD4+ T cells sorted from blood. Stated subset: CD45RA-negative fraction. The source of these receptors is a woman aged 25 to 39 in good health.

The V gene is TRBV4-1, the J gene TRBJ1-2; 7 positions agree with TRBD1. Germline values: CDR1 MGHRA, CDR2 YSYEKL. The V segment lost 5 bases and the J segment 11 bases; nucleotides outside the gene matches: 8. The CDR3 length is 12 residues. The CDR3 nucleotides read TGCGCCAGCAGCTCCGACAGGGTGGGGTACACCTTC. It yields the protein CASSSDRVGYTF.

This chain uses TRBV7-7 with TRBJ2-5; possibly TRBD2 for D (6 bases). The CDR3 sequence is 15 residues long. V was clipped by 3 bases and J by 4 bases, with 15 bases between them. Germline CDR1 is SSHAT and CDR2 is FNYEAQ (reference sequence). CDR3 sequence (DNA): TGTGCCAGCAGCTTGGCGGGGAGCGGTCGAGAGACCCAGTACTTC. Translation gives CASSLAGSGRETQYF.

In its sample, this clone was seen once. The chain carries TRBV15 and TRBJ2-5; 11 bases are a match to TRBD2. V shed 1 base, J shed 3 bases, and the junction held 4 bases outside the gene matches. The CDR3 loop spans 16 amino acids. Germline loops: CDR1 LNHNV, CDR2 YYDKDF (reference sequence). Written as DNA, the CDR3 is TGTGCCACCAGCAGAGCGAATAGCGGGAGGGAAGAGACCCAGTACTTC. Encoded protein: CATSRANSGREETQYF.

V usage is TRBV28 and J usage is TRBJ2-7; 7 nucleotides match TRBD1. Looked up from germline, CDR1 is MDHEN and CDR2 is SYDVKM. The CDR3 extends over 14 amino acids. Germline trimming cut 5 bases from V and 5 bases from J; bases unmatched to any gene: 9. The CDR3 DNA reads as TGTGCCAGCAGTACCCGACAGGGAACCCACGAGCAGTACTTC. It encodes CASSTRQGTHEQYF.

This sequence joins TRBV6-1 and TRBJ2-1; D perhaps matches TRBD1 (5 bases). The CDR3 consists of 17 residues. Germline CDR1 is MNHNS and CDR2 is SASEGT. Trimming pared 1 base from V and 4 bases from J, leaving 17 bases between. CDR3 sequence reads: CASSEGVQGLRYNEQFF. Here the CDR3 DNA reads TGTGCCAGCAGTGAAGGGGTGCAGGGTTTGAGATACAATGAGCAGTTCTTC.